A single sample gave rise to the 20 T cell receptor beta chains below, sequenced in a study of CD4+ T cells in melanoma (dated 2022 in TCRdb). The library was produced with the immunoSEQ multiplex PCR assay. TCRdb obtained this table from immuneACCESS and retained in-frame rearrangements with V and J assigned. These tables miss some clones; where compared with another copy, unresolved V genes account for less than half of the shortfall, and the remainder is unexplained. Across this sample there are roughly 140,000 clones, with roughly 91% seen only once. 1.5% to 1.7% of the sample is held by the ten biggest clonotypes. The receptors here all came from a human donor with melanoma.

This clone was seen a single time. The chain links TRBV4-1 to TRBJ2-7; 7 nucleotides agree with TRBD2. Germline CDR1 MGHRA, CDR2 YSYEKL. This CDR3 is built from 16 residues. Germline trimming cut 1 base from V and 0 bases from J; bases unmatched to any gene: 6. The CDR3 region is CASSQATSDPSYEQYF. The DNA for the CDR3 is TGCGCCAGCAGCCAAGCCACTAGCGACCCCTCCTACGAGCAGTACTTC.

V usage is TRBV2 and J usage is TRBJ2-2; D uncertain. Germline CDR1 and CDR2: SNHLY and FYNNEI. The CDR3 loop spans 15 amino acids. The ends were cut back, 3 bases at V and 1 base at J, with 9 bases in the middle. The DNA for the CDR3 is TGTGCCAGCAGTGACCTACTGGGGAACACCGGGGAGCTGTTTTTT. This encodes CASSDLLGNTGELFF.

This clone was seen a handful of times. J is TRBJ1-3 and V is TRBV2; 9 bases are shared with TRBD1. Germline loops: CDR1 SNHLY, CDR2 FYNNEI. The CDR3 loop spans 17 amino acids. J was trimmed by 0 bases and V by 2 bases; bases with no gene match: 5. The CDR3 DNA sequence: TGTGCCAGCAGTGAATACCGGACAGGGGTCTCTGGAAACACCATATATTTT. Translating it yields CASSEYRTGVSGNTIYF.

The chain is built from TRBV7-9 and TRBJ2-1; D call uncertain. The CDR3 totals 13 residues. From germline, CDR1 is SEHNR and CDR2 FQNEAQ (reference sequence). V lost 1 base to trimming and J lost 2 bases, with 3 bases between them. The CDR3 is CASSLGAYNEQFF. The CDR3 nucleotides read TGTGCCAGCAGCTTAGGTGCCTACAATGAGCAGTTCTTC.

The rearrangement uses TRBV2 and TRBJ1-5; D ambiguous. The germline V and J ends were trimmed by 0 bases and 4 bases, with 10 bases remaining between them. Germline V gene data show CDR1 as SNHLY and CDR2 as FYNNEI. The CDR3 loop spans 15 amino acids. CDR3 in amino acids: CASSEALRGNQPQHF. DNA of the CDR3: TGTGCCAGCAGTGAAGCGCTTCGGGGTAATCAGCCCCAGCATTTT.

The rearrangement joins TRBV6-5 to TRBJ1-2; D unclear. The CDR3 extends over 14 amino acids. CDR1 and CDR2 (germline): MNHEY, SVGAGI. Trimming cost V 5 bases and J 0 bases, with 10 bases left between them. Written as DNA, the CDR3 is TGTGCCAGCAGTCCGGTCCAGGCTAACTATGGCTACACCTTC. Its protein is CASSPVQANYGYTF.

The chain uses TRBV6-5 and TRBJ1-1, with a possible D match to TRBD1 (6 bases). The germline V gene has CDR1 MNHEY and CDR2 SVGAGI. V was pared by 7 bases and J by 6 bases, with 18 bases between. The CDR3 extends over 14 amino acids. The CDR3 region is CASKKQGINAEAFF. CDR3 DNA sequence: TGTGCCAGCAAGAAACAGGGAATTAACGCTGAAGCTTTCTTT.

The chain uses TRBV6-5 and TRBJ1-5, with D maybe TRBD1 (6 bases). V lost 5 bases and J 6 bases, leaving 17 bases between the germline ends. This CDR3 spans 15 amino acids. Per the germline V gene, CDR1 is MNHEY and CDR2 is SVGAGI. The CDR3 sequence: CASSREGGGAQPQHF. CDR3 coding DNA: TGTGCCAGCAGTCGAGAGGGGGGAGGGGCTCAGCCCCAGCATTTT.

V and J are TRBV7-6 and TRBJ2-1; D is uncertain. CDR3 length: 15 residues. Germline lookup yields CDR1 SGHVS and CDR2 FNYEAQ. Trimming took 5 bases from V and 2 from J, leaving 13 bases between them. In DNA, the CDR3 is TGTGCCAGCAGCACCGAAGCTGCCACCTACAATGAGCAGTTCTTC. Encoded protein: CASSTEAATYNEQFF. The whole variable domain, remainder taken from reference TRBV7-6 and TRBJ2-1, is GAGVSQSPRYKVTKRGQDVALRCDPISGHVSLYWYRQALGQGPEFLTYFNYEAQQDKSGLPNDRFSAERPEGSISTLTIQRTEQRDSAMYRCASSTEAATYNEQFFGPGTRLTVL.

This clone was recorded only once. The DNA of the CDR3 is TGCAGCGTTCAGGTCGCCTATGGCTACACCTTC. Protein: CSVQVAYGYTF. The rearrangement joins TRBV29-1 to TRBJ1-2; D remains ambiguous. Germline V gene data show CDR1 as SQVTM and CDR2 as ANQGSEA. The CDR3 consists of 11 residues. V was cut by 5 bases and J by 4 bases, with 8 bases left in between.

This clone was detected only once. The CDR3 region is CASSPATVAKNIQYF. CDR3 sequence (DNA): TGTGCCAGCTCACCAGCGACAGTAGCCAAAAACATTCAGTACTTC. This chain joins TRBV18 and TRBJ2-4; D is possibly TRBD1 (5 bases). V dropped 2 bases and J dropped 0 bases, with 8 bases sitting between them. The germline V gene has CDR1 KGHSH and CDR2 LQKENI. The CDR3 is made up of 15 amino acids.

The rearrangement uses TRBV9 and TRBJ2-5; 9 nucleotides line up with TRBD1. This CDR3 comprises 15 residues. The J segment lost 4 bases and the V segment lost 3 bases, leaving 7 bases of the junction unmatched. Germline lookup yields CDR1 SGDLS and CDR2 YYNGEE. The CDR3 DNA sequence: TGTGCCAGCAGCGATACAGGGGGCCATGGAGAGACCCAGTACTTC. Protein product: CASSDTGGHGETQYF.

The CDR3 DNA reads as TGCGCCAGCAGCTTCCCCTCCCTCCAAGAGACCCAGTACTTC. Amino acid sequence: CASSFPSLQETQYF. The J gene is TRBJ2-5, the V gene TRBV5-1; D is unclear. Germline CDR1 reads SGHRS; CDR2 reads YFSETQ. V gave up 2 bases and J gave up 1 base, with 9 bases separating them. The CDR3 covers 14 residues.

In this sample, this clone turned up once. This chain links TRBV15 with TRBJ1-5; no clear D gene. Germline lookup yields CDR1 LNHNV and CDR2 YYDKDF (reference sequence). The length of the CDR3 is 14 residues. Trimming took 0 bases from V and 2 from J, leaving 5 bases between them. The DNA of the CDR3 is TGTGCCACCAGCAGAGAGACTGGCAATCAGCCCCAGCATTTT. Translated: CATSRETGNQPQHF. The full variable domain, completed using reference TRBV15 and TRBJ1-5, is DAMVIQNPRYQVTQFGKPVTLSCSQTLNHNVMYWYQQKSSQAPKLLFHYYDKDFNNEADTPDNFQSRRPNTSFCFLDIRSPGLGDTAMYLCATSRETGNQPQHFGDGTRLSIL.

CDR3 sequence (DNA): TGTGCCAGCAGTGATCCTTCGGGATATGAGGAAGCTTTCTTT. Translated: CASSDPSGYEEAFF. The genes are TRBV2 and TRBJ1-1; no definite D call. CDR1 is SNHLY, CDR2 FYNNEI, per germline. This CDR3 is built from 14 residues. V lost 3 bases and J 8 bases, leaving 16 bases between the germline ends.

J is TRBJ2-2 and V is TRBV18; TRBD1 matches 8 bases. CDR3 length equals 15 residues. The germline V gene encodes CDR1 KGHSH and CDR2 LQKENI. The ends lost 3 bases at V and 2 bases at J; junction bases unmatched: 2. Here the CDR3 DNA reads TGTGCCAGCTCACCGACAGGGGACAACACCGGGGAGCTGTTTTTT. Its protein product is CASSPTGDNTGELFF.

The CDR3 protein is CASSHNNSPLHF. CDR3 DNA sequence: TGTGCCAGCAGCCATAATAATTCACCCCTCCACTTT. V and J are TRBV11-3 and TRBJ1-6; D ambiguous. This CDR3 region has 12 residues. The germline V gene has CDR1 SGHNT and CDR2 YENEEA. V lost 5 bases and J lost 5, with 4 bases in between. Based on the CDR3 plus reference TRBV11-3 and TRBJ1-6, the full variable domain is EAGVVQSPRYKIIEKKQPVAFWCNPISGHNTLYWYLQNLGQGPELLIRYENEEAVDDSQLPKDRFSAERLKGVDSTLKIQPAELGDSAVYLCASSHNNSPLHFGNGTRLTVT.

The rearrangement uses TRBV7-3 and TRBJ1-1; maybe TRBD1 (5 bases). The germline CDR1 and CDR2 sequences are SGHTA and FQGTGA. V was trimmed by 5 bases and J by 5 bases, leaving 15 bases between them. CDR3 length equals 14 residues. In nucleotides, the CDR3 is TGTGCCAGCAGCCCCGGCGCAGGGCGGACTGAAGCTTTCTTT. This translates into CASSPGAGRTEAFF.

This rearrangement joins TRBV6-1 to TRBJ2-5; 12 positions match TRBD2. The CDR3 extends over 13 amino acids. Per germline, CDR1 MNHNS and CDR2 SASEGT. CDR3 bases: TGTGCTTCGAGACTAGCGGGGGCACAGACCCAGTACTTC. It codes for CASRLAGAQTQYF.

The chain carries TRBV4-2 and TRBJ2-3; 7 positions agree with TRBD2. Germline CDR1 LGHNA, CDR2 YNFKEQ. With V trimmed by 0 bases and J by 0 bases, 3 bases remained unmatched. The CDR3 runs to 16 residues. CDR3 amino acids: CASSQDFGGSTDTQYF. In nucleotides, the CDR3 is TGTGCCAGCAGCCAAGATTTCGGGGGGAGCACAGATACGCAGTATTTT.